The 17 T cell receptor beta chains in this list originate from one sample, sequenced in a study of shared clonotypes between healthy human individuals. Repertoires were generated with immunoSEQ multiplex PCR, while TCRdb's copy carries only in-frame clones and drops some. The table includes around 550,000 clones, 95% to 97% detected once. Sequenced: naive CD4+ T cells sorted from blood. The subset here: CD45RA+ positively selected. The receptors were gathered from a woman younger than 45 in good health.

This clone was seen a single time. The CDR3 DNA reads as TGTGCCAGCAGTCGGACAGGCCACTTCTACGAGCAGTACTTC. It yields the protein CASSRTGHFYEQYF. J is TRBJ2-7 and V is TRBV2, with 7 bases fitting TRBD1. V lost 5 bases and J lost 3; bases outside the gene matches: 7. The CDR3 consists of 14 residues. CDR1 and CDR2 (germline): SNHLY, FYNNEI.

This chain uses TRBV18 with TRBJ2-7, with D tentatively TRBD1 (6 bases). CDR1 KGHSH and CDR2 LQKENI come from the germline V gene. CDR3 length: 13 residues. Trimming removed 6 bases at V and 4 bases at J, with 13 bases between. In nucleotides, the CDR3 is TGTGCCAGCTCCCGGACAGACCCGTACGAGCAGTACTTC. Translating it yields CASSRTDPYEQYF.

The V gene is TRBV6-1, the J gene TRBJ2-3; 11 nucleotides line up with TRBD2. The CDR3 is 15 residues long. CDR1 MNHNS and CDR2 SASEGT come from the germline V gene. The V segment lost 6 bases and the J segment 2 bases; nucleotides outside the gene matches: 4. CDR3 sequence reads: CASRRLAGNTDTQYF. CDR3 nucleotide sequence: TGTGCCAGCAGGAGACTAGCGGGGAACACAGATACGCAGTATTTT.

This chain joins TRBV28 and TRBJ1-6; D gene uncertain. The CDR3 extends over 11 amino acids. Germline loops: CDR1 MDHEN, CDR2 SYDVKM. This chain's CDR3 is CATSYNSPLHF. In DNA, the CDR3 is TGTGCGACCTCCTATAATTCACCCCTCCACTTT.

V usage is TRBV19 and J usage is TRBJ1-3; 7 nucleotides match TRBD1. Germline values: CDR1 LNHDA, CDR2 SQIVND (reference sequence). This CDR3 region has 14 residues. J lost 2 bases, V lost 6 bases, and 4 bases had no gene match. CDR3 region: CASRPDRAGNTIYF. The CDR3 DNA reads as TGTGCCAGTAGACCCGACAGGGCTGGAAACACCATATATTTT. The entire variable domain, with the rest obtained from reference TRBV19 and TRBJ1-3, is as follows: DGGITQSPKYLFRKEGQNVTLSCEQNLNHDAMYWYRQDPGQGLRLIYYSQIVNDFQKGDIAEGYSVSREKKESFPLTVTSAQKNPTAFYLCASRPDRAGNTIYFGEGSWLTVV.

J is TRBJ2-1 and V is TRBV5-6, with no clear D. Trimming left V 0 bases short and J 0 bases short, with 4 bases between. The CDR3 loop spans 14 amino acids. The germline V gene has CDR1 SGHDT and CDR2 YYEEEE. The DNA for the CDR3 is TGTGCCAGCAGCTTGGGGGTCTCCTACAATGAGCAGTTCTTC. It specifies CASSLGVSYNEQFF.

DNA for the CDR3: TGTGCCAGCAGTCAGTGGACAGCTAGCGGGAGGATGGCCGAGGATACGCAGTATTTT. This translates into CASSQWTASGRMAEDTQYF. V gene TRBV7-2 combines with J gene TRBJ2-3; TRBD2 agrees at 11 bases. In germline, CDR1 is SGHTA, CDR2 FQGNSA. This CDR3 is built from 19 residues. V gave up 6 bases and J gave up 6 bases; unmatched junction bases: 20.

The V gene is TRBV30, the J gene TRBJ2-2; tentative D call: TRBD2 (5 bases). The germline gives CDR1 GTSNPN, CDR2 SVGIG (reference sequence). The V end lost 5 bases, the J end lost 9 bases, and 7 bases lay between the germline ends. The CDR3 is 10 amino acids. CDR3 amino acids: CAWGGRELFF. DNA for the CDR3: TGTGCCTGGGGAGGCAGGGAGCTGTTTTTT. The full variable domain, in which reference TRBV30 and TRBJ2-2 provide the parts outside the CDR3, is SQTIHQWPATLVQPVGSPLSLECTVEGTSNPNLYWYRQAAGRGLQLLFYSVGIGQISSEVPQNLSASRPQDRQFILSSKKLLLSDSGFYLCAWGGRELFFGEGSRLTVL.

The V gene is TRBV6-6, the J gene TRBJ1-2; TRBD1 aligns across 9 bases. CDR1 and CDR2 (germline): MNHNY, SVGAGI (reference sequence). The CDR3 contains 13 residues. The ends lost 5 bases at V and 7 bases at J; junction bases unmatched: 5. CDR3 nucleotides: TGTGCCAGCAGTGGCCGGGACAGGGCTGGCTACACCTTC. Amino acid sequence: CASSGRDRAGYTF.

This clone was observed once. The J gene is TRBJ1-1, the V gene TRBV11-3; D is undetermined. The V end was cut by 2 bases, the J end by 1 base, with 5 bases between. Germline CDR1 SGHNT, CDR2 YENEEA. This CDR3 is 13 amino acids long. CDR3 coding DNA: TGTGCCAGCAGCTTATTACCGAACACTGAAGCTTTCTTT. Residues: CASSLLPNTEAFF.

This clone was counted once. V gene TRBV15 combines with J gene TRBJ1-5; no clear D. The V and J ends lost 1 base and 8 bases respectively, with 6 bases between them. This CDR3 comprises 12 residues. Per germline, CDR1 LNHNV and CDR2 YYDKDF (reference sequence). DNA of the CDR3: TGTGCCACCAGCAGAGGATCGGAGCCCCAGCATTTT. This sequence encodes CATSRGSEPQHF.

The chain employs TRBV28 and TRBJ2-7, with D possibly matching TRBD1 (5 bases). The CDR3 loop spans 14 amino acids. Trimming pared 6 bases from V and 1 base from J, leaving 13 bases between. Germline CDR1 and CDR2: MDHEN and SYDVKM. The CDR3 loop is CASRYRQRSYEQYF. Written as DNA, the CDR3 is TGTGCCAGCAGGTACCGACAGCGATCCTACGAGCAGTACTTC.

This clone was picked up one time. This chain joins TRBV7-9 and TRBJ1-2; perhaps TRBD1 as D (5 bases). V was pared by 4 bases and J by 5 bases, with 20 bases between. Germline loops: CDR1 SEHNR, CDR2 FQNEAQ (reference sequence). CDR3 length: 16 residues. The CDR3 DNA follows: TGTGCCAGCAGCTCTGAAACACCTGCAGGGTTATATGGCTACACCTTC. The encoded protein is CASSSETPAGLYGYTF.

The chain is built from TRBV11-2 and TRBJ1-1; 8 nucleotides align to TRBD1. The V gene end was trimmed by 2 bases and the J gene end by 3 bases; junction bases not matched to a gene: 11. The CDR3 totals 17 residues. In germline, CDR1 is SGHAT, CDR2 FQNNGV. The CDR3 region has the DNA TGTGCCAGCAGCTTATTCGGCAGGGGGCTTAAGGACACTGAAGCTTTCTTT. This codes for CASSLFGRGLKDTEAFF.

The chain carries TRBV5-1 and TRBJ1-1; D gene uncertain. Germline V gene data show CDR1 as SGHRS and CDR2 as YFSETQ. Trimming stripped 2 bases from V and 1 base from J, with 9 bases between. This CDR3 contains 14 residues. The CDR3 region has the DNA TGCGCCAGCAGCTTTGTCAGTACGAACACTGAAGCTTTCTTT. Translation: CASSFVSTNTEAFF.

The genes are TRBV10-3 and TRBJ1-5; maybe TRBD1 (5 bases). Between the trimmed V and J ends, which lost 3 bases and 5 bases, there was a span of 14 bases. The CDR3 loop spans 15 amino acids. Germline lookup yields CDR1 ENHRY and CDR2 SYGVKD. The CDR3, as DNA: TGTGCCATCAGTGATTCCTATTTGGGGGATCAGCCCCAGCATTTT. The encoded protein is CAISDSYLGDQPQHF.

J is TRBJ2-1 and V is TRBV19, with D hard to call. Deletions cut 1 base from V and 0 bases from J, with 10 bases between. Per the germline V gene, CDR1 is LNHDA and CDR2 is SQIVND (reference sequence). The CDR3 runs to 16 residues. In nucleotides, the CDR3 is TGTGCCAGTAGTATAGGGTTGTCAAGCTCCTACAATGAGCAGTTCTTC. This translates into CASSIGLSSSYNEQFF.